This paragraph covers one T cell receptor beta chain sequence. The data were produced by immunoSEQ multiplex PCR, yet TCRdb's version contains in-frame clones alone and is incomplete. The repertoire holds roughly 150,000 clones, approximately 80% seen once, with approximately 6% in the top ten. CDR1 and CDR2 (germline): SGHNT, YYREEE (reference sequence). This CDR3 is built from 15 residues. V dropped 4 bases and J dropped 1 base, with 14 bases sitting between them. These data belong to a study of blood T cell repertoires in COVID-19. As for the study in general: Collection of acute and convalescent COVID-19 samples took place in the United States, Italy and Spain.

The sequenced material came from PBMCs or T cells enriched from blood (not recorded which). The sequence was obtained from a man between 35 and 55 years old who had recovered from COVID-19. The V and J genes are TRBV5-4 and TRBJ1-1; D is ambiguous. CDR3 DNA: TGTGCCAGCAGCCCAAGGACGGGAGAGAACACTGAAGCTTTCTTT. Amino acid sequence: CASSPRTGENTEAFF.